One sample yielded the 17 T cell receptor beta chains listed below, sequenced in a study of T cells in Graves' hyperthyroidism and ophthalmopathy. Amplification of TCR beta CDR3 regions used RNA as the template. An initial round of RT-PCR targeting the TCR CDR3 relied on the HTBI primer set. TCRdb fed the multiplex PCR reads into MiXCR, producing one record per CDR3 protein. Of over 650,000 distinct CDR3 sequences listed, roughly 17% are singletons. Sequenced input: blood. The receptors shown here come from a man aged 18-30 years with Graves' hyperthyroidism.

This clonotype was detected ten times or more. The genes are TRBV11-2 and TRBJ1-5; 7 positions match TRBD1. V gave up 2 bases and J gave up 0 bases; unmatched junction bases: 4. Germline loops: CDR1 SGHAT, CDR2 FQNNGV. CDR3 length equals 16 residues. The CDR3 loop reads CASSLRGDSSNQPQHF. CDR3 DNA sequence: TGTGCCAGCAGCTTACGTGGGGACAGTAGCAATCAGCCCCAGCATTTT.

This clonotype was seen a few times. The CDR3 DNA reads as TGTGCCAGCGGGGCAGGGGATAACTATGGCTACACCTTC. It encodes CASGAGDNYGYTF. The chain has TRBV6-1 and TRBJ1-2; possible D gene TRBD1, 6 bases. V lost 8 bases and J 1 base, leaving 11 bases between the germline ends. The CDR3 is 13 amino acids. Germline CDR1 MNHNS, CDR2 SASEGT.

This clonotype was counted ten times or more. This chain links TRBV18 with TRBJ1-1; TRBD1 is a possible D gene (5 bases). Germline CDR1 KGHSH, CDR2 LQKENI. The ends were cut back, 5 bases at V and 3 bases at J, with 10 bases in the middle. This CDR3 spans 13 amino acids. CDR3 sequence: CASSEGLDTEAFF. The CDR3 bases are TGTGCCAGCTCAGAGGGGCTGGACACTGAAGCTTTCTTT.

The J gene is TRBJ1-4, the V gene TRBV28, with D unclear. Trimming pared 7 bases from V and 1 base from J, leaving 22 bases between. Germline loops: CDR1 MDHEN, CDR2 SYDVKM. The CDR3 contains 18 residues. The CDR3 protein is CASTSDKQILGTNEKLFF. CDR3 in DNA: TGTGCCAGCACCTCTGACAAGCAGATATTAGGAACTAATGAAAAACTGTTTTTT.

This clonotype came up many times. The V call is TRBV30, the J call TRBJ2-5; no firm D call. The germline V gene has CDR1 GTSNPN and CDR2 SVGIG (reference sequence). The CDR3 has 13 residues. Trimming left V 3 bases short and J 0 bases short, with 8 bases between. As DNA, the CDR3 is TGTGCCTGGAGGGCGCAGCACCAAGAGACCCAGTACTTC. The encoded protein is CAWRAQHQETQYF. Variable domain in full (rest from reference TRBV30 and TRBJ2-5): SQTIHQWPATLVQPVGSPLSLECTVEGTSNPNLYWYRQAAGRGLQLLFYSVGIGQISSEVPQNLSASRPQDRQFILSSKKLLLSDSGFYLCAWRAQHQETQYFGPGTRLLVL.

This clonotype was picked up a small number of times. The chain joins TRBV9 to TRBJ1-1, with D possibly matching TRBD1 (5 bases). Trimming cost V 4 bases and J 5 bases, with 15 bases left between them. Per the germline V gene, CDR1 is SGDLS and CDR2 is YYNGEE. The CDR3 runs 14 residues. CDR3 sequence reads: CASSQAGRGTEAFF. CDR3 in DNA: TGTGCCAGCAGCCAAGCAGGGCGTGGGACTGAAGCTTTCTTT.

J is TRBJ1-2 and V is TRBV6-1; maybe TRBD1 (6 bases). In germline, CDR1 is MNHNS, CDR2 SASEGT. The CDR3 consists of 14 residues. Trimming shortened V by 6 bases and J by 6 bases, and 17 bases separated the two germline ends. The CDR3 protein is CASSRGTTSNGYTF. CDR3 DNA sequence: TGTGCCAGCAGCCGCGGGACAACCAGCAATGGCTACACCTTC.

The chain is built from TRBV24-1 and TRBJ2-2; D is possibly TRBD1 (6 bases). CDR3 length: 16 amino acids. Trimming cost V 4 bases and J 4 bases, with 15 bases left between them. CDR1 is KGHDR, CDR2 SFDVKD, per germline. CDR3 in DNA: TGTGCCACCAGTGACCAACAGGGCTCGGGCACCGGGGAGCTGTTTTTT. It codes for CATSDQQGSGTGELFF.

At least ten counts were recorded for this clonotype. This chain uses TRBV2 with TRBJ1-4, with 7 bases identical to TRBD1. The CDR3 has 15 amino acids. J lost 0 bases, V lost 5 bases, and 3 bases had no gene match. Germline V gene lookup returns CDR1 SNHLY and CDR2 FYNNEI. Written as DNA, the CDR3 is TGTGCCAGCAGTCGGACAGGTTCAACTAATGAAAAACTGTTTTTT. Translating it yields CASSRTGSTNEKLFF. Looking up the rest from reference TRBV2 and TRBJ1-4 gives the full variable domain: EPEVTQTPSHQVTQMGQEVILRCVPISNHLYFYWYRQILGQKVEFLVSFYNNEISEKSEIFDDQFSVERPDGSNFTLKIRSTKLEDSAMYFCASSRTGSTNEKLFFGSGTQLSVL.

There are many counts of this clonotype. The chain employs TRBV18 and TRBJ1-3, with 7 bases matching TRBD1. CDR1 is KGHSH and CDR2 is LQKENI in the germline V gene. V lost 2 bases, J lost 2 bases, and 0 bases stayed unmatched. This CDR3 spans 14 amino acids. The CDR3 sequence: CASSPDRAGNTIYF. The CDR3 DNA is TGTGCCAGCTCACCAGACAGGGCTGGAAACACCATATATTTT.

Only a few counts were recorded for this clonotype. The chain links TRBV29-1 to TRBJ2-1, with 10 positions matching TRBD2. Germline CDR1 and CDR2: SQVTM and ANQGSEA. The J segment lost 15 bases and the V segment lost 6 bases, leaving 17 bases of the junction unmatched. This CDR3 is built from 14 residues. The CDR3 sequence: CSVPGAGGSISGFF. CDR3 sequence (DNA): TGCAGCGTCCCTGGAGCGGGAGGGTCAATTAGTGGGTTCTTC.

Concerning this clonotype itself: A single base separates this from a much larger clone, so it may be a read error. The chain carries TRBV3-1 and TRBJ1-1; D might be TRBD1 (5 bases). The CDR3 extends over 16 amino acids. V was shortened by 0 bases and J by 4 bases, with 15 bases between the two germline ends. CDR1 is LGHDT, CDR2 YNNKEL, per germline (reference sequence). The CDR3 loop reads CASSQDVRGLGTEAFF. CDR3 DNA sequence: TGTGCCAGCAGCCAAGATGTGAGGGGATTGGGCACTGAAGCTTTCTTT.

The V and J genes are TRBV7-2 and TRBJ2-7, with TRBD1 identical over 8 bases. Per germline, CDR1 SGHTA and CDR2 FQGNSA. This CDR3 has 13 amino acids. V lost 4 bases and J lost 7; bases outside the gene matches: 6. The CDR3 loop is CASSSDRVREQYF. As DNA, the CDR3 is TGTGCCAGCAGCTCGGACAGGGTTCGGGAGCAGTACTTC.

This clonotype showed up many times. V usage is TRBV28 and J usage is TRBJ2-1, with a weak D call TRBD1 (5 bases). Trimming removed 11 bases from V and 0 bases from J, with 11 bases in between. The CDR3 contains 13 residues. CDR1 and CDR2 (germline): MDHEN, SYDVKM. The CDR3 reads CAAQGSSYNEQFF. CDR3 coding DNA: TGTGCCGCCCAGGGTAGCTCCTACAATGAGCAGTTCTTC.

This clonotype was counted a few times. CDR3 sequence reads: CASSRVTGKETQYF. The CDR3 DNA reads TGTGCCAGCAGCCGAGTGACAGGGAAAGAGACCCAGTACTTC. The gene calls are TRBV7-4 and TRBJ2-5; TRBD1 matches 7 bases. CDR1 SGHVT and CDR2 SQSDAQ come from the germline V gene. The CDR3 loop spans 14 amino acids. V lost 5 bases, J lost 3 bases, and 6 bases stayed unmatched.

This clonotype appeared many times. V is TRBV28 and J is TRBJ1-5; D may be TRBD1 (6 bases). Trimming stripped 7 bases from V and 7 bases from J, with 17 bases between. The CDR3 has 14 amino acids. Germline loops: CDR1 MDHEN, CDR2 SYDVKM. The CDR3 DNA reads as TGTGCCAGCACCGAGGTCCAGGGGAAACAGCCCCAGCATTTT. Its protein is CASTEVQGKQPQHF.

This clonotype was detected a few times. The chain uses TRBV9 and TRBJ2-2; D is possibly TRBD1 or TRBD2 (5 bases each). With 4 bases removed from V and 7 bases from J, the gap between germline ends came to 17 bases. Germline CDR1 SGDLS, CDR2 YYNGEE. The CDR3 loop spans 15 amino acids. CDR3 in amino acids: CASSTSGLAGGELFF. The CDR3 DNA reads TGTGCCAGCAGCACCTCGGGGCTAGCTGGCGGGGAGCTGTTTTTT.